This TCR beta chain emerged from a study of Graves' ophthalmopathy and Graves' hyperthyroidism. V was trimmed by 3 bases and J by 2 bases, leaving 14 bases between them. The CDR3 consists of 14 residues. The V gene's germline CDR1 is DFQATT and CDR2 SNEGSKA (reference sequence). Study results and caveats: In predicting ophthalmopathy progression, the model reached about 71% sensitivity and 72.22% specificity.

Many counts were recorded for this clonotype. The antigen is not known. CAS ≥3, NOSPECS ≥4, moderate-to-severe activity and duration under 3 months marked donors with ophthalmopathy. The authors isolated PBMCs from about 10 ml of fresh peripheral blood. Beta-chain TCR CDR3 regions were amplified from RNA transcripts. RT-PCR in the first round used HTBI primers; a second-round multiplex PCR followed. TCRdb itself ran the multiplex PCR reads through MiXCR, one entry per CDR3 protein. The table has about half a million distinct CDR3 sequences, around 14% seen once. Sample: blood. The chain uses TRBV20-1 and TRBJ2-7, with D unresolved. This TCR was recovered from a woman younger than 45 with Graves' ophthalmopathy. The DNA for the CDR3 is TGCAGTGCTAGCGGAGCCGACTTCGCCTACGAGCAGTACTTC. Translation: CSASGADFAYEQYF.